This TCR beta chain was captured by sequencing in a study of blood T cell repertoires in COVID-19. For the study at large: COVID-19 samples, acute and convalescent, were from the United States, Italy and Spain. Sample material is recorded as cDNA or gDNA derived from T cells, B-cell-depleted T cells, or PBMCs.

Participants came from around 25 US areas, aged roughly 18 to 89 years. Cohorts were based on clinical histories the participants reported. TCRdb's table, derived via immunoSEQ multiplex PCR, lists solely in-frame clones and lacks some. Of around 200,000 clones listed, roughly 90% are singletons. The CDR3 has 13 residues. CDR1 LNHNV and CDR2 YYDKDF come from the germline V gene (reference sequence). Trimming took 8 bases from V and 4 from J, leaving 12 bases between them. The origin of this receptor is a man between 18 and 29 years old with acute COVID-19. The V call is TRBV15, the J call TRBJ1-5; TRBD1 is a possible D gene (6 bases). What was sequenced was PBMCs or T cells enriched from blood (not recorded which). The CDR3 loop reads CATRDRKNQPQHF. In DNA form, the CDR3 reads TGTGCCACCCGCGACAGGAAGAATCAGCCCCAGCATTTT. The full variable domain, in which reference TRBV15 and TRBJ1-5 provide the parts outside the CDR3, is DAMVIQNPRYQVTQFGKPVTLSCSQTLNHNVMYWYQQKSSQAPKLLFHYYDKDFNNEADTPDNFQSRRPNTSFCFLDIRSPGLGDTAMYLCATRDRKNQPQHFGDGTRLSIL.